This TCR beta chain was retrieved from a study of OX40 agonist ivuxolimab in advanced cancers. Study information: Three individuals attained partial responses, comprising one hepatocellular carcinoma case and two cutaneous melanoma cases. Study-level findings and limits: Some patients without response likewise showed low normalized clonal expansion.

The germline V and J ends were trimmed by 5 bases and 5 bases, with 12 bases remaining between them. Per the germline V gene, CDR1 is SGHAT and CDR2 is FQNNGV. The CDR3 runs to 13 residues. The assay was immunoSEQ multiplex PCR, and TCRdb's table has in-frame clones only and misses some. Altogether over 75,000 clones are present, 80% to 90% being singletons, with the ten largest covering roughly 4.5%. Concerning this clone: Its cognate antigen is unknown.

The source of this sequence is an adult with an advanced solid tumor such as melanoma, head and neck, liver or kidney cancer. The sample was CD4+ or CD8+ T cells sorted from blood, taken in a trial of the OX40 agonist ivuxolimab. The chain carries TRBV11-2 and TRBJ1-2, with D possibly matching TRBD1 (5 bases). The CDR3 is CASSLGTEYGYTF. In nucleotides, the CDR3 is TGTGCCAGCAGCCTCGGGACGGAATATGGCTACACCTTC. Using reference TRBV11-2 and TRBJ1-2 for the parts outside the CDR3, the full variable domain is EAGVAQSPRYKIIEKRQSVAFWCNPISGHATLYWYQQILGQGPKLLIQFQNNGVVDDSQLPKDRFSAERLKGVDSTLKIQPAKLEDSAVYLCASSLGTEYGYTFGSGTRLTVV.